The clone carrying this TCR beta chain was detected only a few times. What it recognizes is unknown. Repertoires were generated with immunoSEQ multiplex PCR, while TCRdb's copy carries only in-frame clones and drops some. The repertoire holds some 95,000 clones, with over 75% as singletons. As for time point: baseline, week 1 (first vaccination visit). The treatment: pre-vaccination baseline after standard-of-care therapy. This CDR3 has 13 residues. CDR1 and CDR2 (germline): SGHNT, YYREEE (reference sequence). V lost 0 bases and J 5 bases, leaving 6 bases between the germline ends. These data belong to a study of a mutant IDH1 vaccine in newly diagnosed glioma. Study-wide background: Treated patients were approximately 60% male, approximately 38% female, mean age about 41 years.

Regarding the study as a whole: Top-clonotype changes in peripheral T cells seemed unrelated to pseudoprogression. A vaccine-induced immune response developed in roughly 93% of the patients.

The chain couples TRBV5-4 to TRBJ2-4; D call uncertain. Sequenced material: PBMCs, taken from a glioma patient treated with radiotherapy, temozolomide or both. The sequence derives from a man between 35 and 55 years old with glioma. The CDR3 here is CASSLGLENIQYF. DNA of the CDR3: TGTGCCAGCAGCTTGGGGTTAGAAAACATTCAGTACTTC.